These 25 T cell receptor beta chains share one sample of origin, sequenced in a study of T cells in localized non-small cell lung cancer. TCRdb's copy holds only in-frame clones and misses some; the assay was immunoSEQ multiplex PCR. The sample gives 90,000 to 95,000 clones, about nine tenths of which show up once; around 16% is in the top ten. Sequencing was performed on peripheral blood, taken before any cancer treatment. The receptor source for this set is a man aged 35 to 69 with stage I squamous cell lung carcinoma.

The CDR3 nucleotides read TGCAGCGTTGATCACGTCGATCGGCCCTACAATGAGCAGTTCTTC. Amino acid sequence: CSVDHVDRPYNEQFF. The chain recombines TRBV29-1 with TRBJ2-1; D is ambiguous. The CDR3 covers 15 residues. CDR1 is SQVTM and CDR2 is ANQGSEA in the germline V gene. V was shortened by 3 bases and J by 2 bases, with 14 bases between the two germline ends.

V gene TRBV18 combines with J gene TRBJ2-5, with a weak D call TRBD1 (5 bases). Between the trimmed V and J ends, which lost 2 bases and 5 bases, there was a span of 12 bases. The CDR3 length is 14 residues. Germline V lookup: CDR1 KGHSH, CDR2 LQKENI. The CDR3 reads CASSPVQGSETQYF. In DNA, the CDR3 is TGTGCCAGCTCACCAGTCCAGGGATCCGAGACCCAGTACTTC.

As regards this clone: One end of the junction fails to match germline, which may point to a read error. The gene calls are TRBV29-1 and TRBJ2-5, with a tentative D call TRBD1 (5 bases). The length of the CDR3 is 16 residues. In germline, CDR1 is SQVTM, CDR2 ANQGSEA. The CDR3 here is CSVEGRKGRKQGTQYF. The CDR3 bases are TGCAGCGTTGAAGGTAGAAAGGGGCGAAAGCAAGGGACCCAGTACTTC.

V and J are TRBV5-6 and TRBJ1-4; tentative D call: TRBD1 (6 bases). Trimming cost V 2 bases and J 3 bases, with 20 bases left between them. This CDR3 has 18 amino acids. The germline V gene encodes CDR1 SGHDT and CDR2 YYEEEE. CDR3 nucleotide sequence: TGTGCCAGCAGCTTTACCCTGGCAAGGACAGCCCCTAATGAAAAACTGTTTTTT. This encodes CASSFTLARTAPNEKLFF.

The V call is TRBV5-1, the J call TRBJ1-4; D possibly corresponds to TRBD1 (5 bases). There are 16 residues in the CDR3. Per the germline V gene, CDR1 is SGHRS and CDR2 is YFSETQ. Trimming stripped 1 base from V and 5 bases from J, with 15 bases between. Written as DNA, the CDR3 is TGCGCCAGCAGCTTGACAGCGGGGCAGGGAAATGAAAAACTGTTTTTT. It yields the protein CASSLTAGQGNEKLFF.

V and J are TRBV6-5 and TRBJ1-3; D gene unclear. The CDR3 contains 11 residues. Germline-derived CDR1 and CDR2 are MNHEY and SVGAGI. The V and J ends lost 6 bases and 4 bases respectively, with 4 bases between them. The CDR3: CASSLGNTIYF. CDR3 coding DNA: TGTGCCAGCAGCCTGGGAAACACCATATATTTT.

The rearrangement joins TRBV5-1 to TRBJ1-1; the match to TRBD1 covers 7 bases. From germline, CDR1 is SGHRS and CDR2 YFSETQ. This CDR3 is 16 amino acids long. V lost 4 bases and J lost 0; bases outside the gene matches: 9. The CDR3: CASSPDLTGLNTEAFF. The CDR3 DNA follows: TGCGCCAGCAGCCCAGATCTGACAGGGTTGAACACTGAAGCTTTCTTT. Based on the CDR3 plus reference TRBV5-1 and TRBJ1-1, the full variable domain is KAGVTQTPRYLIKTRGQQVTLSCSPISGHRSVSWYQQTPGQGLQFLFEYFSETQRNKGNFPGRFSGRQFSNSRSEMNVSTLELGDSALYLCASSPDLTGLNTEAFFGQGTRLTVV.

The CDR3 DNA reads TGCGCCAGCAGCCAAGTCCTACACGGTGGAAACACCATATATTTT. Translation gives CASSQVLHGGNTIYF. V gene TRBV4-3 combines with J gene TRBJ1-3; D uncertain. This CDR3 has 15 amino acids. Germline CDR1 LGHNA, CDR2 YSLEER. Trimming pared 1 base from V and 3 bases from J, leaving 10 bases between.

CDR3 coding DNA: TGCGCCAGCAGCTTAACAGCCTACGAGCAGTACTTC. Amino acid sequence: CASSLTAYEQYF. This chain links TRBV5-1 with TRBJ2-7; D gene ambiguous. V gave up 2 bases and J gave up 2 bases, with 5 bases separating them. CDR1 and CDR2 (germline): SGHRS, YFSETQ. This CDR3 has 12 residues.

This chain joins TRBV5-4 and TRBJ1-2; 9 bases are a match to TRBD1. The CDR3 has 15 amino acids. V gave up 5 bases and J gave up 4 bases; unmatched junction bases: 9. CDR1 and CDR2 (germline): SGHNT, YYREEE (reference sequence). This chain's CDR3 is CASSYTGTGPYGYTF. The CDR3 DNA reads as TGTGCCAGCAGTTACACCGGGACAGGGCCCTATGGCTACACCTTC.

As DNA, the CDR3 is TGTGCCAGCAGCGTAGGCAGGGTAACGAGGCAGTACTTC. The encoded protein is CASSVGRVTRQYF. The rearrangement uses TRBV9 and TRBJ2-7; possibly TRBD1 for D (5 bases). The length of the CDR3 is 13 residues. Trimming took 0 bases from V and 9 from J, leaving 13 bases between them. The V gene's germline CDR1 is SGDLS and CDR2 YYNGEE.

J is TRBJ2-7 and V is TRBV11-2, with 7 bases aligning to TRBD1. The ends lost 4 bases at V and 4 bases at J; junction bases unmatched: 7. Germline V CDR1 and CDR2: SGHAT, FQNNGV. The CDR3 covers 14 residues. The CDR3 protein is CASSSTAGGYEQYF. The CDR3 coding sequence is TGTGCCAGCAGCTCCACAGCAGGGGGTTACGAGCAGTACTTC.

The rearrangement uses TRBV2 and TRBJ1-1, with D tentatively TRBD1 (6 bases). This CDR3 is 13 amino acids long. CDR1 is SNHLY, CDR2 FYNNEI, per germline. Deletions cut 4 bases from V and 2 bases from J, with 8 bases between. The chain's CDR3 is CASSVQGNTEAFF. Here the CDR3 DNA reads TGTGCCAGCAGTGTACAGGGTAACACTGAAGCTTTCTTT.

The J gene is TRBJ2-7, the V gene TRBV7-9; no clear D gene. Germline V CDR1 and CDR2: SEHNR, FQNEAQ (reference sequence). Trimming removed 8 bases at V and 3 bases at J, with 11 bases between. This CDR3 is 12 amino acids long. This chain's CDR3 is CASRREGYEQYF. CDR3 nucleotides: TGTGCCAGCCGTAGAGAAGGCTACGAGCAGTACTTC.

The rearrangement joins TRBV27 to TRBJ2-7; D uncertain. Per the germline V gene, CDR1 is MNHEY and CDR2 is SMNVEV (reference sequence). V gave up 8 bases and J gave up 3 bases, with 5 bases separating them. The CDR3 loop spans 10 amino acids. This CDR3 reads CASGYYEQYF. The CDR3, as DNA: TGTGCCAGCGGCTACTACGAGCAGTACTTC.

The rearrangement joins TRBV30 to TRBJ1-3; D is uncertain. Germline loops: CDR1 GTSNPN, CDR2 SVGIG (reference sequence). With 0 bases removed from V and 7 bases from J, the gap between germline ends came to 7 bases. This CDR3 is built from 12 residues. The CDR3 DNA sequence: TGTGCCTGGAGTGTACGCGGGAACACCATATATTTT. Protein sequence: CAWSVRGNTIYF.

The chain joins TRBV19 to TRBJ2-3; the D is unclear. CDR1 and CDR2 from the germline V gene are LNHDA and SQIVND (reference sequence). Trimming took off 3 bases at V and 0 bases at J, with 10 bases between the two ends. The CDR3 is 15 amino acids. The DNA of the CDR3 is TGTGCCAGTAGTATTGGTCCTACTAGCACAGATACGCAGTATTTT. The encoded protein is CASSIGPTSTDTQYF.

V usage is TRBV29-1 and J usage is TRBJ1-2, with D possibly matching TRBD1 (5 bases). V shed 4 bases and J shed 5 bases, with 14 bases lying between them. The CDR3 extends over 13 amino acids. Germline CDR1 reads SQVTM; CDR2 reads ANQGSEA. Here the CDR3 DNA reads TGCAGCGTTGGAACAGGTGGAGTTTATGGCTACACCTTC. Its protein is CSVGTGGVYGYTF.

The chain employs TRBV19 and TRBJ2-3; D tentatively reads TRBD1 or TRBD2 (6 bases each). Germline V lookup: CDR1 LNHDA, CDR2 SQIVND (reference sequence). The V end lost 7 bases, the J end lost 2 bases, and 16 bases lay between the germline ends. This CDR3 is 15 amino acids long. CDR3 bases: TGTGCCAGTAACGCCTTAGGGGGGATCACAGATACGCAGTATTTT. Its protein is CASNALGGITDTQYF.

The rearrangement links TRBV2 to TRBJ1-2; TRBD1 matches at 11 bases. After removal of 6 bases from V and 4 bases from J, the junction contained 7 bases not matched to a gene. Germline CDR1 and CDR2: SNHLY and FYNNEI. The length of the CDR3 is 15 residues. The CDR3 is CASSDGQGAVYGYTF. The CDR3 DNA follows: TGTGCCAGCAGCGACGGACAGGGGGCCGTCTATGGCTACACCTTC.

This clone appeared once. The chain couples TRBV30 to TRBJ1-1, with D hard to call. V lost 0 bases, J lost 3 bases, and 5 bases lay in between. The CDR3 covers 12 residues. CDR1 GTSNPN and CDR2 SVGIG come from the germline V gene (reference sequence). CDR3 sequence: CAWSVTDTEAFF. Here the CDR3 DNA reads TGTGCCTGGAGTGTAACGGACACTGAAGCTTTCTTT. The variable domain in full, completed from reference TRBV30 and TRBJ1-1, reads SQTIHQWPATLVQPVGSPLSLECTVEGTSNPNLYWYRQAAGRGLQLLFYSVGIGQISSEVPQNLSASRPQDRQFILSSKKLLLSDSGFYLCAWSVTDTEAFFGQGTRLTVV.

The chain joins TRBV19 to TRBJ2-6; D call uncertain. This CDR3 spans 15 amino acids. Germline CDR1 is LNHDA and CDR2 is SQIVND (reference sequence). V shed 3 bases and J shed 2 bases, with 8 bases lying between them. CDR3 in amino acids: CASSIVRTGANVLTF. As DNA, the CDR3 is TGTGCCAGTAGTATTGTAAGAACTGGGGCCAACGTCCTGACTTTC.

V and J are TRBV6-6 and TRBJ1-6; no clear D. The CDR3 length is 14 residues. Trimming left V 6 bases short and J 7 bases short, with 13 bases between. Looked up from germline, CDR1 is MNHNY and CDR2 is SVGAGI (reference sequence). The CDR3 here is CASSLTGRNSPLHF. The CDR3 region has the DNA TGTGCCAGCAGCTTGACGGGGAGGAATTCACCCCTCCACTTT.

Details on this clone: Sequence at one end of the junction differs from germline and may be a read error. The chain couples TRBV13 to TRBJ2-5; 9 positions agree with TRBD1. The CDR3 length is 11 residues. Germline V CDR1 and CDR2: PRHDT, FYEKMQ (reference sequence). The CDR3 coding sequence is TGTGCCAGCAGCTCACGGACAGGGGCGGACTTC. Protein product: CASSSRTGADF.

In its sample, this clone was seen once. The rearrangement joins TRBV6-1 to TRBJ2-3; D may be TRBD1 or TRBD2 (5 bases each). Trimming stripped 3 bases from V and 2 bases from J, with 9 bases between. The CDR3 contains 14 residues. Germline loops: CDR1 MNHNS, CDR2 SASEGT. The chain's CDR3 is CASSDGTDTDTQYF. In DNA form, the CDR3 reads TGTGCCAGCAGTGACGGGACGGACACAGATACGCAGTATTTT.